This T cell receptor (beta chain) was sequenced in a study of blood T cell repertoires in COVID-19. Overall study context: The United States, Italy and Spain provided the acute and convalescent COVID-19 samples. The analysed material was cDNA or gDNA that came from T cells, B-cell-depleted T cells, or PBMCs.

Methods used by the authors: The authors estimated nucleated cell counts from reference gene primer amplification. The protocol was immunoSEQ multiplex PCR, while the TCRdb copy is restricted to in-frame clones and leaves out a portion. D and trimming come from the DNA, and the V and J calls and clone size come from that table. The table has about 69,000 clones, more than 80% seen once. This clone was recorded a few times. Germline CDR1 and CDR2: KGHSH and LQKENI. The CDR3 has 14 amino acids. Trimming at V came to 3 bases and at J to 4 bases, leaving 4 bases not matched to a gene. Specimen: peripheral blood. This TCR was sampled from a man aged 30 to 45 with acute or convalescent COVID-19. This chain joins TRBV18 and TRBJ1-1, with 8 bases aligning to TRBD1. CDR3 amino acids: CASSPDREGTEAFF. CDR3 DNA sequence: TGTGCCAGCTCACCGGACAGGGAAGGCACTGAAGCTTTCTTT.